These 19 T cell receptor beta chains came from one sample sequenced in a study of blood T cell repertoires in COVID-19. Using immunoSEQ multiplex PCR, the repertoire was profiled, and TCRdb retains in-frame clones only, with some absent. The repertoire holds around 140,000 clones, 88% seen once, with roughly 1.4% in the top ten. The sequenced material came from peripheral blood. All receptors derive from an older woman with acute or convalescent COVID-19.

The rearrangement links TRBV4-2 to TRBJ1-5; D call uncertain. CDR1 is LGHNA, CDR2 YNFKEQ, per germline. Trimming pared 1 base from V and 0 bases from J, leaving 7 bases between. The CDR3 sequence is 15 residues long. CDR3 nucleotide sequence: TGTGCCAGCAGCCAAGGGGGAGATAGCAATCAGCCCCAGCATTTT. This codes for CASSQGGDSNQPQHF.

As regards this clone: Other DNA variants within this sample encode the same CDR3. V usage is TRBV20-1 and J usage is TRBJ2-5, with a possible D match to TRBD2 (5 bases). The CDR3 runs 14 residues. Germline assignment: CDR1 DFQATT and CDR2 SNEGSKA (reference sequence). Trimming removed 3 bases from V and 2 bases from J, with 13 bases in between. In DNA, the CDR3 is TGCAGTGCTAGTGAGGGCCTAGCTCAAGAGACCCAGTACTTC. Its protein product is CSASEGLAQETQYF.

This chain connects TRBV5-1 to TRBJ2-3; D might be TRBD2 (6 bases). Germline CDR1 SGHRS, CDR2 YFSETQ. This CDR3 region has 14 residues. The ends were cut back, 1 base at V and 3 bases at J, with 9 bases in the middle. The CDR3 here is CASSLNGGTDTQYF. CDR3 nucleotides: TGCGCCAGCAGCTTGAACGGGGGAACAGATACGCAGTATTTT.

The chain recombines TRBV1 with TRBJ1-5. TRBV1 is a pseudogene. The CDR3 runs 14 residues. The CDR3 spells CTRYGNAGNQPQHF. In nucleotides, the CDR3 is TGCACCAGGTACGGGAATGCAGGCAATCAGCCCCAGCATTTT.

The chain joins TRBV5-5 to TRBJ2-2, with 11 bases lining up with TRBD1. CDR1 is SGHKS, CDR2 YYEKEE, per germline (reference sequence). V dropped 2 bases and J dropped 6; count of bases not matched to a gene: 6. This CDR3 has 16 residues. This CDR3 reads CASSLNPGQGAGELFF. CDR3 sequence (DNA): TGTGCCAGCAGCTTAAACCCGGGACAGGGGGCCGGGGAGCTGTTTTTT.

The genes are TRBV6-4 and TRBJ2-1; 7 nucleotides agree with TRBD1. The CDR3 has 16 residues. Germline V gene lookup returns CDR1 MRHNA and CDR2 SNTAGT. V lost 2 bases and J lost 7; bases outside the gene matches: 11. As DNA, the CDR3 is TGTGCCAGCAGTGACGTAGTCGAGGGGGCAGGGAATGAGCAGTTCTTC. This sequence encodes CASSDVVEGAGNEQFF.

This rearrangement joins TRBV10-2 to TRBJ2-1; the match to TRBD2 covers 15 bases. The CDR3 contains 17 residues. CDR1 and CDR2 from the germline V gene are WSHSY and SAAADI. V trimming: 2 bases; J trimming: 4 bases; junction bases outside the gene matches: 3. CDR3: CASSETGTSGGYNEQFF. In DNA form, the CDR3 reads TGCGCCAGCAGTGAGACGGGGACTAGCGGGGGGTACAATGAGCAGTTCTTC.

The count of this clone is one. The chain employs TRBV9 and TRBJ2-1; D possibly corresponds to TRBD1 (6 bases). This CDR3 has 14 residues. The ends were cut back, 4 bases at V and 1 base at J, with 9 bases in the middle. CDR1 and CDR2 from the germline V gene are SGDLS and YYNGEE. The CDR3 reads CASSIRGSYNEQFF. The CDR3 nucleotides are TGTGCCAGCAGCATCAGGGGTTCCTACAATGAGCAGTTCTTC.

V is TRBV11-2 and J is TRBJ2-7; TRBD2 might be the D (6 bases). The CDR3 is made up of 13 amino acids. Germline V gene sequence: CDR1 SGHAT, CDR2 FQNNGV. Trimming stripped 8 bases from V and 3 bases from J, with 14 bases between. The CDR3 loop is CASAGPRGYEQYF. In DNA form, the CDR3 reads TGTGCCAGCGCGGGGCCGAGGGGCTACGAGCAGTACTTC.

The chain has TRBV19 and TRBJ1-6; TRBD1 is a possible D gene (6 bases). The germline CDR1 and CDR2 sequences are LNHDA and SQIVND (reference sequence). The CDR3 contains 15 residues. V was cut by 5 bases and J by 7 bases, with 15 bases left in between. The CDR3 loop is CASSAYAGENSPLHF. The DNA of the CDR3 is TGTGCCAGTAGTGCATATGCAGGGGAGAATTCACCCCTCCACTTT.

The chain combines TRBV5-4 with TRBJ2-5; possibly TRBD2 for D (6 bases). The germline V gene encodes CDR1 SGHNT and CDR2 YYREEE (reference sequence). The V gene lost 4 bases and the J gene lost 2 bases, with 9 bases spanning the gap. The CDR3 consists of 13 residues. The CDR3 loop is CASSTGTQETQYF. The CDR3 DNA sequence: TGTGCCAGCAGCACCGGGACTCAAGAGACCCAGTACTTC.

The V and J genes are TRBV7-2 and TRBJ1-3, with TRBD1 identical over 7 bases. The ends lost 4 bases at V and 4 bases at J; junction bases unmatched: 1. The length of the CDR3 is 13 residues. From germline, CDR1 is SGHTA and CDR2 FQGNSA. The CDR3 reads CASSSGQGNTIYF. CDR3 DNA: TGTGCCAGCAGCTCGGGACAGGGAAACACCATATATTTT.

This chain uses TRBV10-1 with TRBJ2-1; 9 bases are shared with TRBD2. The CDR3 contains 18 residues. Losses at the gene ends were 1 base for V and 8 bases for J; bases not matched to a gene: 15. The germline CDR1 and CDR2 sequences are WNHNN and SYGVQD (reference sequence). This chain's CDR3 is CASSEYRLAVGPTDEQFF. Written as DNA, the CDR3 is TGCGCCAGCAGTGAGTACCGACTAGCGGTTGGACCGACAGATGAGCAGTTCTTC.

J is TRBJ1-1 and V is TRBV6-6; maybe TRBD1 (6 bases). The CDR3 length is 14 residues. Trimming stripped 2 bases from V and 5 bases from J, with 12 bases between. CDR1 and CDR2 (germline): MNHNY, SVGAGI (reference sequence). CDR3 sequence reads: CASSYPGGRTEAFF. CDR3 DNA: TGTGCCAGCAGTTACCCGGGGGGCAGGACTGAAGCTTTCTTT.

This clone has more than one count but fewer than ten. The chain is built from TRBV23-1 and TRBJ2-2, with D tentatively TRBD1 (7 bases). TRBV23-1 is an ORF; its function is uncertain. V was clipped by 0 bases and J by 5 bases, with 16 bases between them. The CDR3 spans 17 residues. CDR3 sequence reads: CASSQSEEEGATGELFF. In nucleotides, the CDR3 is TGCGCCAGCAGTCAATCGGAGGAGGAGGGGGCGACCGGGGAGCTGTTTTTT.

This chain connects TRBV5-1 to TRBJ1-2; TRBD1 matches at 9 bases. CDR3 length: 17 residues. With 0 bases clipped from V and 2 bases from J, the junction kept 8 bases outside the gene matches. Per germline, CDR1 SGHRS and CDR2 YFSETQ. CDR3: CASSLGNSGQGNYGYTF. The DNA for the CDR3 is TGCGCCAGCAGCTTGGGAAATTCGGGACAGGGAAACTATGGCTACACCTTC.

The rearrangement links TRBV12-5 to TRBJ1-5; tentative D call: TRBD1 (6 bases). Trimming removed 4 bases at V and 7 bases at J, with 20 bases between. The CDR3 is 16 residues long. Germline-derived CDR1 and CDR2 are LGHNT and FRNRAP. The CDR3 is CASGYGGRGPGQPQHF. The CDR3 nucleotides read TGTGCTAGTGGTTATGGCGGCAGGGGTCCGGGACAGCCCCAGCATTTT.

The chain combines TRBV6-2 or TRBV6-3 with TRBJ1-5; 8 bases are shared with TRBD1. Germline V gene data show CDR1 as MNHEY and CDR2 as SVGEGT. V shed 5 bases and J 7 bases; nucleotides not matched to a gene: 4. This CDR3 comprises 13 residues. CDR3 in amino acids: CASSPDRDQPQHF. The CDR3 bases are TGTGCCAGCAGTCCGGACAGGGACCAGCCCCAGCATTTT.

The rearrangement uses TRBV4-1 and TRBJ2-5, with TRBD2 matching 10 bases. The trim removed 3 bases at V and 5 bases at J, leaving 6 bases unmatched. The CDR3 has 15 amino acids. CDR1 MGHRA and CDR2 YSYEKL come from the germline V gene. CDR3 loop: CASSQESGGGETQYF. CDR3 in DNA: TGCGCCAGCAGCCAGGAGAGCGGGGGGGGCGAGACCCAGTACTTC.